This paragraph reports one T cell receptor beta chain. Its antigen is undetermined. The sample originates from a study of human T cells and chemical hapten exposure. Study background: An area of 2 cm by around 2 cm on upper inner arm skin received 2% DPC for sensitization.

Stated time point: pre-sensitization, week 0. Sample treatment: therapeutic diphenylcyclopropenone sensitization with weekly scalp DPC. Blood was drawn before each patch test was applied. The CDR3 consists of 14 residues. Germline values: CDR1 MNHNY, CDR2 SVGAGI (reference sequence). The ends were cut back, 5 bases at V and 5 bases at J, with 12 bases in the middle. Broader study findings: After DPC sensitization, TCRs above 1 in 1000 frequency showed no change.

MiXCR, applied by TCRdb to the RACE reads, yields one record per CDR3 protein. The data show nearly 110,000 distinct CDR3 sequences, 10% to 15% seen once. This chain uses TRBV6-6 with TRBJ1-4; D is possibly TRBD1 (5 bases). The sequence was collected from a woman between 45 and 60 years old with alopecia areata. Some clones in this sample may be carry-over from other donors' samples. This material consisted of whole blood, taken in connection with sensitization to the hapten diphenylcyclopropenone (DPC). The CDR3 loop reads CASSDRTLNEKLFF. CDR3 nucleotide sequence: TGTGCCAGCAGTGACAGAACGTTAAATGAAAAACTGTTTTTT.